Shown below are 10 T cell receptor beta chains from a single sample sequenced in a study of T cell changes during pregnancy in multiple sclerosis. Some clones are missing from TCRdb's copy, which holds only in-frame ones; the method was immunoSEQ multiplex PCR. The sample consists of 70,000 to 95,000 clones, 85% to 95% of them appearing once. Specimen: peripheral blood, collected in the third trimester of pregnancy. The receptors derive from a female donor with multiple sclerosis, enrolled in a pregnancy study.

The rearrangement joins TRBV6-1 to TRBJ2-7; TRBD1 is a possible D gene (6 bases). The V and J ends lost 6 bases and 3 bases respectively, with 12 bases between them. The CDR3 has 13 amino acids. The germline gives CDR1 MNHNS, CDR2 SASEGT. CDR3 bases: TGTGCCAGCAGGGTAGGGGGAATCTACGAGCAGTACTTC. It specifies CASRVGGIYEQYF.

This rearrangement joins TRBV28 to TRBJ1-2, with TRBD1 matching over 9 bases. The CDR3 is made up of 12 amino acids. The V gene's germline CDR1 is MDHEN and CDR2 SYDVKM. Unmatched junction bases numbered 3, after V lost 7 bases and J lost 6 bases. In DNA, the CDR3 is TGTGCCAGCAATAGACAGGGGGATGGCTACACCTTC. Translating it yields CASNRQGDGYTF.

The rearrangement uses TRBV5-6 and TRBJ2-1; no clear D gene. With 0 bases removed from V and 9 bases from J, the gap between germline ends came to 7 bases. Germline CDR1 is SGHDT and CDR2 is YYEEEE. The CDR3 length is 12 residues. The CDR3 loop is CASSLDSGEQFF. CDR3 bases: TGTGCCAGCAGCTTGGATTCCGGTGAGCAGTTCTTC.

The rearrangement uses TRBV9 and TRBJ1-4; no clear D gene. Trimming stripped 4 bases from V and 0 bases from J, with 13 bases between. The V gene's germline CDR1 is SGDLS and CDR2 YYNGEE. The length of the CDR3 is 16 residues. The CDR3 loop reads CASSPRYSATNEKLFF. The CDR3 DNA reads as TGTGCCAGCAGCCCCCGATACAGTGCAACTAATGAAAAACTGTTTTTT.

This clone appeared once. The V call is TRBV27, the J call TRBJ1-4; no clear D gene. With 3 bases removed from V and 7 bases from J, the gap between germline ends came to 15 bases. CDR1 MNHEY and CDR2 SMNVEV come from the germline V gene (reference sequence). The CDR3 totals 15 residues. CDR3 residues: CASSLVKGGGEKLFF. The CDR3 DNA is TGTGCCAGCAGTTTGGTAAAGGGAGGAGGTGAAAAACTGTTTTTT.

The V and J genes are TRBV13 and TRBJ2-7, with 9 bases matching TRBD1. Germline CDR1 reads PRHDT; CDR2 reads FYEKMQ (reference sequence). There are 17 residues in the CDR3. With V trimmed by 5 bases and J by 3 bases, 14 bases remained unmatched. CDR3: CASSPASAGTGNYEQYF. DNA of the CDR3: TGTGCCAGCAGCCCAGCATCGGCCGGGACAGGGAACTACGAGCAGTACTTC.

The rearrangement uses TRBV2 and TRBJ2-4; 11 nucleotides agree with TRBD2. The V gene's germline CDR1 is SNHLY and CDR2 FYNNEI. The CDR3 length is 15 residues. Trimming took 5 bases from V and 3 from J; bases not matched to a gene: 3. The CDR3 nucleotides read TGTGCCAGCAGTACTAGCGGGAGTGACAAAAACATTCAGTACTTC. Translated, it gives CASSTSGSDKNIQYF. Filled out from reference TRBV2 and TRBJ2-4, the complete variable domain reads EPEVTQTPSHQVTQMGQEVILRCVPISNHLYFYWYRQILGQKVEFLVSFYNNEISEKSEIFDDQFSVERPDGSNFTLKIRSTKLEDSAMYFCASSTSGSDKNIQYFGAGTRLSVL.

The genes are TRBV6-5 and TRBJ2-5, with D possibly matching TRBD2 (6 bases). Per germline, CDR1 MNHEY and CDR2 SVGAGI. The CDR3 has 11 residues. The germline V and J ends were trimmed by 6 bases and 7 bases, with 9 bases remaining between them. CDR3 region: CASSLGGTQYF. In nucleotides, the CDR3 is TGTGCCAGCAGCCTGGGGGGGACCCAGTACTTC.

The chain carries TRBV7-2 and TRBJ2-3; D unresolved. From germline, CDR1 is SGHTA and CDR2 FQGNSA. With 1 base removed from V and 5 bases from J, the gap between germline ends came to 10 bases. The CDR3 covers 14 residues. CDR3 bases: TGTGCCAGCAGCTTAGACCCTGCCAGAGATACGCAGTATTTT. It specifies CASSLDPARDTQYF.

The CDR3 region is CASSHLGRESSGNTIYF. The CDR3 DNA sequence: TGCGCCAGCAGCCACTTAGGACGGGAGAGCTCTGGAAACACCATATATTTT. V and J are TRBV4-1 and TRBJ1-3; no firm D call. CDR1 MGHRA and CDR2 YSYEKL come from the germline V gene. V was cut by 3 bases and J by 0 bases, with 15 bases left in between. This CDR3 is built from 17 residues.